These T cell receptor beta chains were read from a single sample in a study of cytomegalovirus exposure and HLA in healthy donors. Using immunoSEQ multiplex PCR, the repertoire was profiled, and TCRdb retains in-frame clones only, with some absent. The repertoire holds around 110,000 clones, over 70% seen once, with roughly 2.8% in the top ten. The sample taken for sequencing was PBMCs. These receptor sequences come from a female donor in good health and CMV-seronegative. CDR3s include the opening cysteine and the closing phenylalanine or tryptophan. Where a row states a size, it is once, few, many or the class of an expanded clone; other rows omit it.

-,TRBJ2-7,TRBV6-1,CASSGTGGLDEQYF
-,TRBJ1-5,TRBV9,CASSFQGYSNQPQHF
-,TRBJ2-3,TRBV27,CASSPGLAGVGGDTQYF
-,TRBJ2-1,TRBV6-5,CASSRGLAGGNEQFF
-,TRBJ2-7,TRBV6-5,CASTLLAGAYEQYF
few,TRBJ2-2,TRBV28,CASRPGQFTGELFF
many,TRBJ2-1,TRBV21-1,CASSKVRYSLAGGVYNEQFF
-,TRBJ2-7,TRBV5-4,CASSLAGTAYEQYF
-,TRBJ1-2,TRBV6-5,CATGRARVGGYTF
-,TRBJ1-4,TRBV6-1,CASTLTGSSEKLFF
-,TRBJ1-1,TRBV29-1,CSVNPGVTEAFF
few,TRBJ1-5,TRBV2,CASTGRGNQPQHF
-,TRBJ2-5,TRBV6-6,CASRLAGGKGETQYF
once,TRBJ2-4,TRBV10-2,CASMGAGTKNIQYF
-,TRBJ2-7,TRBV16,CASSIYGYEQYF
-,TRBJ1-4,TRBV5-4,CASSLGRTGHNEKLFF
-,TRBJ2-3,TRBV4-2,CASSQTNRDNRGGTDTQYF
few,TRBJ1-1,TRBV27,CASSFWGREAFF
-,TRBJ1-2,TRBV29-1,CSGKQGDYGYTF
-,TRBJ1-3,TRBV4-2,CASSQEGRGQSLNTIYF
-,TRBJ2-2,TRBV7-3,CASSPTPSAGELFF
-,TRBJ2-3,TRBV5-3,CATQLAGSTDTQYF
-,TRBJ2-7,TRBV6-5,CASSYSNLRDYEQYF
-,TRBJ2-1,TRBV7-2,CASSLVGGGVKNNEQFF
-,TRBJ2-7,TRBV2,CASKAGGPGEQYF
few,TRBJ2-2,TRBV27,CASRYLTSGRTGELFF
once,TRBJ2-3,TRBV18,CASSFRTHPGETDTQYF
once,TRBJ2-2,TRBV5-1,CASSLGQVGGELFF
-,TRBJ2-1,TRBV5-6,CASSRRGGANEQFF
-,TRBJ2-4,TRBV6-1,CASSERQGLAKNIQYF
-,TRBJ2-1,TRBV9,CASSVGQGRYNEQFF
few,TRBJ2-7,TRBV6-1,CASSEKRAGWEQYF